The sequence of this TCR beta chain was determined in a study of shared clonotypes between healthy human individuals. Libraries were prepared by immunoSEQ multiplex PCR; TCRdb keeps only in-frame clonotypes and omits some of them. The profile shows 2 million to 2.5 million clones, just under 95% of them singletons. This CDR3 region has 13 residues. V shed 7 bases and J shed 3 bases, with 10 bases lying between them. Germline V gene data show CDR1 as MNHNS and CDR2 as SASEGT. This receptor was obtained from a man younger than 35 in good health. Some clones in this sample may be carry-over from other donors' samples. The J gene is TRBJ1-5, the V gene TRBV6-1; D gene uncertain. The source material was naive CD4+ T cells from PBMCs. Subset meaning: CD45RA+ positively selected. CDR3 sequence reads: CASTSTLNQPQHF. The CDR3 DNA reads TGTGCCAGCACCTCCACCCTCAATCAGCCCCAGCATTTT.